A single T cell receptor (beta chain) is shown here with its context. The data originate from a study of memory CD4+ T cells and cytomegalovirus serostatus. Single viable CD3+CD4+CD8-CD45RO+ cells were sorted as the memory CD4+ T cells. Serum IgG to CMV pp150, pp28, p38 and p52 defined serostatus. The data were produced by immunoSEQ multiplex PCR, yet TCRdb's version contains in-frame clones alone and is incomplete. The data contain around 63,000 clones, less than 85% of them singletons. The receptor was derived from an adult in good health and CMV-seronegative. Some clones in this sample may be carry-over from other donors' samples. The specimen was memory CD4+ T cells from blood.

The CDR3, as DNA: TGTGCCAGCAGCCCTAGAGGAACACAAGGGCCTGGGTCCCAGCATTTT. Protein product: CASSPRGTQGPGSQHF. The chain is built from TRBV7-2 and TRBJ1-5; D uncertain. The V end lost 5 bases, the J end lost 11 bases, and 25 bases lay between the germline ends. The germline V gene has CDR1 SGHTA and CDR2 FQGNSA. This CDR3 has 16 residues.